The T cell receptor beta chain described here comes from a study of cytomegalovirus exposure and HLA in healthy donors. Study information: A subsequent analysis stated that the 120 validation repertoires were run on the same platform as the roughly 700 first-cohort repertoires. Broader study findings: Under in vitro conditions, a few CMV-associated chains were confirmed as specific for CMV antigens. Among TCR beta chains, those listed as cytomegalovirus-associated numbered 164. The TCR clusters that emerged in the first cohort tended, a later analysis found, to co-occur in the roughly 110 validation repertoires.

A remark on this clone: Its antigen is undetermined.

Here immunoSEQ multiplex PCR was the method, and the copy in TCRdb shows in-frame clones only, minus some. The table includes about 200,000 clones, roughly 88% detected once. Germline loops: CDR1 LNHDA, CDR2 SQIVND (reference sequence). Trimming took 1 base from V and 2 from J, leaving 15 bases between them. CDR3 size: 17 residues. The chain links TRBV19 to TRBJ1-5, with D hard to call. The sequence came from a woman in her 30s in good health and CMV-seropositive. Source material: PBMCs. CDR3 in DNA: TGTGCCAGTAGTATAGCGGCAGGCGCCTCGGGCAATCAGCCCCAGCATTTT. Translated, it gives CASSIAAGASGNQPQHF.